Listed below are T cell receptor beta chains from one sample, sequenced in a study of blood T cell repertoires in COVID-19. Repertoires were generated with immunoSEQ multiplex PCR, while TCRdb's copy carries only in-frame clones and drops some. The repertoire has 140,000 to 150,000 clones, roughly 80% of them found once; the top ten carry about 3%. The sample comprised peripheral blood. All receptors come from a woman aged 35 to 49 with active or convalescent COVID-19. CDR3s include the opening cysteine and the closing phenylalanine or tryptophan. Each record gives: clone size, D gene, CDR3 length, J gene, V gene, CDR3 DNA, CDR3 protein. A D gene is named only where the DNA matches it firmly. Where a row states a size, it is once, few, many or the class of an expanded clone; other rows omit it.

- TRBD2 15 TRBJ2-3 TRBV10-3 TGTGCCATCAGCGGACTAGCGGGGGCAAAAGATACGCAGTATTTT CAISGLAGAKDTQYF
few - 15 TRBJ1-2 TRBV5-1 TGCGCCAGCAGCTTGGGCGGACAGCCTAACTATGGCTACACCTTC CASSLGGQPNYGYTF
- - 12 TRBJ2-5 TRBV2 TGTGCCAGCACGGAGGGGGCAGAGACCCAGTACTTC CASTEGAETQYF
- - 11 TRBJ2-7 TRBV6-5 TGTGCCAGCAGTTACGGAGGGGCGCAGTACTTC CASSYGGAQYF
- TRBD1 15 TRBJ1-3 TRBV6-5 TGTGCCAGCAGTTATACCGGGACAGGGGCAAACACCATATATTTT CASSYTGTGANTIYF
- - 14 TRBJ2-2 TRBV19 TGTGCCAGTAGTATAGCCCCGCGGGTCGGGGAGCTGTTTTTT CASSIAPRVGELFF
once TRBD1 13 TRBJ1-3 TRBV28 TGTGCCACCCAGGGGGAGTCTGGAAACACCATATATTTT CATQGESGNTIYF
- - 15 TRBJ1-5 TRBV6-2/TRBV6-3 TGTGCCAGCAGTTACTCGAGAGGGTGGAACCAGCCCCAGCATTTT CASSYSRGWNQPQHF
- - 14 TRBJ1-1 TRBV4-2 TGTGCCAGCAGCCAAGGACAGATGGGCTTAGAAGCTTTCTTT CASSQGQMGLEAFF
- TRBD1 15 TRBJ1-2 TRBV28 TGTGCCAGTAGGGGGACAGGGGGCGCGAACTATGGCTACACCTTC CASRGTGGANYGYTF
- TRBD1 15 TRBJ2-3 TRBV11-3 TGTGCCAGCAGCTTAGGGGACAGGGCATCCGATACGCAGTATTTT CASSLGDRASDTQYF
once - 11 TRBJ1-2 TRBV6-5 TGTGCCAGCAGTTATCTGTCTGGCTACACCTTC CASSYLSGYTF
- - 16 TRBJ2-1 TRBV5-1 TGCGCCAGCAGGGCTCAAGCGGTTTCCTCCTACAATGAGCAGTTCTTC CASRAQAVSSYNEQFF
few - 14 TRBJ1-1 TRBV27 TGTGCCAGCAGTTTATGGCAGTCGAACACTGAAGCTTTCTTT CASSLWQSNTEAFF
- TRBD1 14 TRBJ1-2 TRBV12-5 TGTGCTCCCACCCCGGACAGGGGCGAGGATGGCTACACCTTC CAPTPDRGEDGYTF
few TRBD1 15 TRBJ2-7 TRBV6-5 TGTGCCAGCAGTTACGTACAGGGGTCATCCTACGAGCAGTACTTC CASSYVQGSSYEQYF
once TRBD1 14 TRBJ1-2 TRBV16 TGTGCCAGCAGCCAATCGCGACAGGGCGGCGGCTACACCTTC CASSQSRQGGGYTF
- - 13 TRBJ1-1 TRBV10-1 TGCGCCAGCAGTGCGACCCCGGGGGCTGAAGCTTTCTTT CASSATPGAEAFF
- - 17 TRBJ2-1 TRBV5-1 TGCGCCAGCAGCTTGTTCGGGGGGCCAAGCTCCTACAATGAGCAGTTCTTC CASSLFGGPSSYNEQFF
once - 15 TRBJ1-2 TRBV7-9 TGTGCCAGCAGCTTATTGGCGGGGTTCGGGGATGGCTACACCTTC CASSLLAGFGDGYTF
- - 15 TRBJ2-3 TRBV5-1 TGCGCCAGCAGCTTGGGGAGGGGAGTGGGGGATACGCAGTATTTT CASSLGRGVGDTQYF
- - 11 TRBJ2-7 TRBV20-1 TGCAGTGCTAGAGACTCTTACGAGCAGTACTTC CSARDSYEQYF
- TRBD2 16 TRBJ2-1 TRBV19 TGTGCCAGTAGTATCGGGAGGGGCCCAGGGGCGAATGAGCAGTTCTTC CASSIGRGPGANEQFF
- TRBD1 16 TRBJ2-7 TRBV5-5 TGTGCCAGCAGCTTCGTCCTCAGGGGGCGCAACTACGAGCAGTACTTC CASSFVLRGRNYEQYF
- - 17 TRBJ1-3 TRBV15 TGTGCCACCAGCAGAGATTTGACCGTACGGGGTGGAAACACCATATATTTT CATSRDLTVRGGNTIYF
- - 13 TRBJ1-1 TRBV30 TGTGCCTGGAGTGCTCTAGGCCGAGTCCAAGCTTTCTTT CAWSALGRVQAFF
- - 14 TRBJ1-6 TRBV5-6 TGTGCCAGCAGCTTTCGGACAGAAGGGTCACCCCTCCACTTT CASSFRTEGSPLHF
- - 14 TRBJ2-5 TRBV25-1 TGTGCCAGCACGGACTCCAGGGGAAAGGAGACCCAGTACTTC CASTDSRGKETQYF
- TRBD1 16 TRBJ2-5 TRBV3-1/TRBV3-2 TGTGCCAGCAGCCAAGACCACAGGGGGCGAGGGGAGACCCAGTACTTC CASSQDHRGRGETQYF
- TRBD1 15 TRBJ1-2 TRBV4-1 TGCGCCAGCAGCCAAGGACAGGGCGCTAACTATGGCTACACCTTC CASSQGQGANYGYTF
- TRBD1 14 TRBJ1-4 TRBV7-6 TGTGCCAGCAGCTTAGACAGGGGGAATGAAAAACTGTTTTTT CASSLDRGNEKLFF
- - 14 TRBJ1-1 TRBV30 TGTGCCTGGAGCTTCGGTACAGCGAACACTGAAGCTTTCTTT CAWSFGTANTEAFF
few - 14 TRBJ1-1 TRBV11-2 TGTGCCAGCAGCCCCCCTGGGGGGAGCACTGAAGCTTTCTTT CASSPPGGSTEAFF
few - 13 TRBJ1-4 TRBV5-6 TGTGCCAGCAGCACCTGGACTGTTGAAAAACTGTTTTTT CASSTWTVEKLFF
- - 16 TRBJ1-3 TRBV9 TGTGCCAGCAGCCCGGTGTCTGGGGGGGGTGGAAACACCATATATTTT CASSPVSGGGGNTIYF
- - 15 TRBJ1-4 TRBV2 TGTGCCAGCACCGCCTCTAGGGGGAATCAGGGTAAACTGTTTTTT CASTASRGNQGKLFF
- TRBD1 15 TRBJ2-7 TRBV27 TGTGCCAGCACTCGACTCAGGGGGCGCTCCTACGAGCAGTACTTC CASTRLRGRSYEQYF
- - 15 TRBJ2-7 TRBV7-6 TGTGCCAGCAGCTCTTTACACGGGCCCCGGGGCGAGCAGTACTTC CASSSLHGPRGEQYF
- - 17 TRBJ1-1 TRBV30 TGTGCCTGGAGTGTTGGGGCCCTGGGGCCATCGAACACTGAAGCTTTCTTT CAWSVGALGPSNTEAFF
- - 16 TRBJ1-6 TRBV18 TGTGCCAGCTCACCAAGGACTGCTAGCACCAATTCACCCCTCCACTTT CASSPRTASTNSPLHF
- TRBD1 15 TRBJ2-7 TRBV9 TGTGCCAGCAGCGTATATCCAGGGGGCAGTTACGAGCAGTACTTC CASSVYPGGSYEQYF
- - 15 TRBJ2-2 TRBV7-6 TGTGCCAGCAGCTTAGCGAGGGTTGGCACCGGGGAGCTGTTTTTT CASSLARVGTGELFF